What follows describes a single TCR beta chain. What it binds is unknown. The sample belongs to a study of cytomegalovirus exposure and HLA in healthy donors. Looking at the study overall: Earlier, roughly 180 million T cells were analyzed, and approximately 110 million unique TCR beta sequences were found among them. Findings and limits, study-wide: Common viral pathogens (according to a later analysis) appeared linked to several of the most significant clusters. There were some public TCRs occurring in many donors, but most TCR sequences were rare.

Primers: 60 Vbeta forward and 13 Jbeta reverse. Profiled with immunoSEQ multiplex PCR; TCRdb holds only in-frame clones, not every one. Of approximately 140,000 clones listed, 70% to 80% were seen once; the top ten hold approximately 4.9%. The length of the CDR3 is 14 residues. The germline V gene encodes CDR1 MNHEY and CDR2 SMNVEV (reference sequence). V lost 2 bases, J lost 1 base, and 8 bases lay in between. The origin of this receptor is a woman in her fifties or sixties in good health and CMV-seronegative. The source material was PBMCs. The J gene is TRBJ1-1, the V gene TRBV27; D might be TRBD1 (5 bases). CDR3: CASSLSGGNTEAFF. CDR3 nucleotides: TGTGCCAGCAGTTTAAGCGGGGGGAACACTGAAGCTTTCTTT.